One and the same sample provided the 10 T cell receptor beta chains below, sequenced in a study of control samples from healthy donors and cancer patients. TCRdb's table, derived via immunoSEQ multiplex PCR, lists solely in-frame clones and lacks some. The profile shows about 150,000 clones, 90% to 95% of them singletons. The sample comprised blood. Every receptor here comes from a woman aged 25 to 39 in good health.

This clone was seen a few times. The chain is built from TRBV21-1 and TRBJ2-4. TRBV21-1 is described as a pseudogene. The CDR3 extends over 18 amino acids. This CDR3 is CASTRWEGAPPAKNIQYF. CDR3 coding DNA: TGTGCCAGCACCCGATGGGAGGGGGCGCCCCCGGCCAAAAACATTCAGTACTTC.

The J gene is TRBJ1-2, the V gene TRBV6-1; D gene ambiguous. This CDR3 region has 13 residues. The V gene lost 0 bases and the J gene lost 8 bases, with 10 bases spanning the gap. Germline-derived CDR1 and CDR2 are MNHNS and SASEGT. CDR3 bases: TGTGCCAGCAGTGAAGCGGCCCATGGAGGCTACACCTTC. This sequence encodes CASSEAAHGGYTF.

This chain uses TRBV2 with TRBJ1-2; D is unclear. The CDR3 is 15 amino acids. Germline CDR1 reads SNHLY; CDR2 reads FYNNEI. V lost 4 bases to trimming and J lost 4 bases, with 16 bases between them. CDR3 sequence reads: CASSVEGAEVYGYTF. The CDR3 nucleotides read TGTGCCAGCAGTGTAGAGGGAGCGGAGGTCTATGGCTACACCTTC.

This clone was recorded only once. V and J are TRBV6-1 and TRBJ1-1; D gene ambiguous. CDR3 length: 15 residues. V dropped 0 bases and J dropped 1 base, with 9 bases sitting between them. The germline V gene encodes CDR1 MNHNS and CDR2 SASEGT. CDR3 DNA sequence: TGTGCCAGCAGTGAAGCTCCGGACTGGAACACTGAAGCTTTCTTT. Translating it yields CASSEAPDWNTEAFF.

The chain recombines TRBV6-2 or TRBV6-3 with TRBJ2-3; TRBD1 is a possible D gene (6 bases). This CDR3 is 14 amino acids long. Trimming pared 4 bases from V and 5 bases from J, leaving 13 bases between. The germline CDR1 and CDR2 sequences are MNHEY and SVGEGT. CDR3 in DNA: TGTGCCAGCAGTTCCGCTGGACAGTTAGATACGCAGTATTTT. Protein: CASSSAGQLDTQYF.

The rearrangement links TRBV7-3 to TRBJ2-3; TRBD2 matches at 13 bases. The CDR3 totals 19 residues. The V gene's germline CDR1 is SGHTA and CDR2 FQGTGA. Trimming took 0 bases from V and 5 from J; bases not matched to a gene: 11. The CDR3 sequence is CASSLTPGLAGHKGDTQYF. The CDR3 DNA is TGTGCCAGCAGCTTAACCCCGGGACTAGCGGGACATAAAGGAGATACGCAGTATTTT.

The chain has TRBV29-1 and TRBJ1-1; the D gene is possibly TRBD1 (6 bases). Looked up from germline, CDR1 is SQVTM and CDR2 is ANQGSEA. This CDR3 contains 13 residues. The germline V and J ends were trimmed by 5 bases and 7 bases, with 17 bases remaining between them. In DNA form, the CDR3 reads TGCAGCGTTAGGGTTGGAGGGGGGAGTGAAGCTTTCTTT. Residues: CSVRVGGGSEAFF.

V usage is TRBV6-5 and J usage is TRBJ2-6, with no clear D. The germline CDR1 and CDR2 sequences are MNHEY and SVGAGI. Trimming shortened V by 7 bases and J by 2 bases, and 12 bases separated the two germline ends. The length of the CDR3 is 15 residues. CDR3 sequence (DNA): TGTGCCAGCACCTACGAGGCAGCTGGGGCCAACGTCCTGACTTTC. This gives the protein CASTYEAAGANVLTF.

The chain recombines TRBV28 with TRBJ2-2; D unclear. This CDR3 region has 15 residues. From germline, CDR1 is MDHEN and CDR2 SYDVKM. V was shortened by 5 bases and J by 5 bases, with 15 bases between the two germline ends. The CDR3 sequence: CASSLSAQRTGELFF. The CDR3 nucleotides read TGTGCCAGCAGTCTCTCCGCTCAGAGAACCGGGGAGCTGTTTTTT. The variable domain in full, with the rest retrieved from reference TRBV28 and TRBJ2-2, is DVKVTQSSRYLVKRTGEKVFLECVQDMDHENMFWYRQDPGLGLRLIYFSYDVKMKEKGDIPEGYSVSREKKERFSLILESASTNQTSMYLCASSLSAQRTGELFFGEGSRLTVL.

The chain is built from TRBV23-1 and TRBJ1-4; no definite D call. TRBV23-1 has ORF status, its function being uncertain. CDR3 length: 15 amino acids. Trimming pared 2 bases from V and 3 bases from J, leaving 10 bases between. The CDR3 region is CASSQRVEANEKLFF. The CDR3 bases are TGCGCCAGCAGTCAAAGAGTAGAGGCTAATGAAAAACTGTTTTTT.